This entry lists 14 T cell receptor beta chains sequenced from one sample in a study of T cell repertoires in cytomegalovirus infection. In TCRdb, the reads were re-called with MiXCR into one record per CDR3 protein. The repertoire holds 740,000 or so distinct CDR3 sequences, about 40% seen once, with around 2.8% in the top ten. The sequencing input was PBMCs. The receptor source for this set is a human donor in good health (CMV status not recorded). Some clones in this sample may be carry-over from other donors' samples.

V and J are TRBV3-1 and TRBJ2-3, with D uncertain. The V and J ends lost 0 bases and 1 base respectively, with 14 bases between them. The CDR3 is 17 residues long. CDR1 is LGHDT and CDR2 is YNNKEL in the germline V gene (reference sequence). CDR3 nucleotide sequence: TGTGCCAGCAGCCAAGATCATATTGCCGTGGGCACAGATACGCAGTATTTT. Protein sequence: CASSQDHIAVGTDTQYF.

The J gene is TRBJ1-1, the V gene TRBV28; TRBD1 aligns across 10 bases. Germline values: CDR1 MDHEN, CDR2 SYDVKM. Losses at the gene ends were 6 bases for V and 1 base for J; bases not matched to a gene: 5. The CDR3 runs to 15 residues. The CDR3 sequence: CASSGQGGSNTEAFF. Here the CDR3 DNA reads TGTGCCAGCAGCGGACAGGGGGGTTCGAACACTGAAGCTTTCTTT. The full variable domain, in which reference TRBV28 and TRBJ1-1 provide the parts outside the CDR3, is DVKVTQSSRYLVKRTGEKVFLECVQDMDHENMFWYRQDPGLGLRLIYFSYDVKMKEKGDIPEGYSVSREKKERFSLILESASTNQTSMYLCASSGQGGSNTEAFFGQGTRLTVV.

The rearrangement uses TRBV20-1 and TRBJ2-5; 10 nucleotides line up with TRBD1. From germline, CDR1 is DFQATT and CDR2 SNEGSKA (reference sequence). The CDR3 runs 16 residues. V gave up 0 bases and J gave up 4 bases; unmatched junction bases: 8. The CDR3 DNA sequence: TGCAGTGCTAGAGATCCTAGACAGGGGGCTATAGAGACCCAGTACTTC. This codes for CSARDPRQGAIETQYF.

The table lists this clonotype with many counts. This chain links TRBV7-9 with TRBJ2-1; 8 bases map to TRBD2. The junction had 7 bases not matched to a gene; V was cut back by 6 bases and J by 6 bases. Germline CDR1 SEHNR, CDR2 FQNEAQ (reference sequence). This CDR3 has 14 amino acids. The CDR3 protein is CASRPKAGVNEQFF. CDR3 nucleotide sequence: TGTGCCAGCAGGCCAAAAGCGGGAGTCAATGAGCAGTTCTTC.

The table lists this clonotype with a few counts. The V gene is TRBV7-8, the J gene TRBJ1-5, with no clear D. This CDR3 region has 15 residues. V gave up 7 bases and J gave up 3 bases, with 16 bases separating them. Germline V gives CDR1 SGHVS, CDR2 FQNEAQ. CDR3 DNA sequence: TGTGCCAGCACCCCCTTCCGGGCCACCAATCAGCCCCAGCATTTT. Translation: CASTPFRATNQPQHF.

This clonotype was seen at least ten times. The chain uses TRBV7-2 and TRBJ2-3; no firm D call. Looked up from germline, CDR1 is SGHTA and CDR2 is FQGNSA. CDR3 size: 12 residues. The ends were cut back, 6 bases at V and 2 bases at J, with 6 bases in the middle. The CDR3 sequence is CASRPDTDTQYF. The CDR3 DNA sequence: TGTGCCAGCAGACCCGACACAGATACGCAGTATTTT.

This clonotype has just a few counts. The chain recombines TRBV6-6 with TRBJ1-4; 10 bases match TRBD1. With V trimmed by 0 bases and J by 8 bases, 6 bases remained unmatched. CDR3 length: 16 residues. Germline V lookup: CDR1 MNHNY, CDR2 SVGAGI (reference sequence). The CDR3 loop is CASSYSRTGGDEKLFF. DNA for the CDR3: TGTGCCAGCAGTTACTCCCGGACAGGGGGTGACGAAAAACTGTTTTTT.

This clonotype appeared a few times. The chain carries TRBV6-2 or TRBV6-3 and TRBJ2-1, with TRBD2 matching over 7 bases. The CDR3 has 16 residues. The V and J ends lost 5 bases and 8 bases, in that order; junction bases with no gene match: 15. Germline assignment: CDR1 MNHEY and CDR2 SVGEGT. The CDR3 sequence: CASSPAAGEIGHEQFF. The DNA for the CDR3 is TGTGCCAGCAGTCCGGCTGCGGGAGAGATCGGGCATGAGCAGTTCTTC.

This clonotype has only one observation. The V and J genes are TRBV6-8 and TRBJ2-1; no clear D. Trimming left V 8 bases short and J 6 bases short, with 8 bases between. This CDR3 has 11 residues. Germline V gene lookup returns CDR1 MNHGY and CDR2 SAAAGT. The CDR3 nucleotides read TGTGCCAGCCGAGGAGTCAATGAGCAGTTCTTC. It is translated as CASRGVNEQFF.

The J gene is TRBJ1-6, the V gene TRBV5-1, with 7 bases that match TRBD1. The CDR3 extends over 16 amino acids. Losses at the gene ends were 7 bases for V and 9 bases for J; bases not matched to a gene: 16. The germline gives CDR1 SGHRS, CDR2 YFSETQ. CDR3: CASSMSVPGGISPLHF. The CDR3 bases are TGCGCCAGCTCCATGTCTGTTCCAGGGGGAATTTCACCCCTCCACTTT.

This clonotype has at least ten counts. In DNA, the CDR3 is TGTGCCAGCAGCTCTTACGAGCAGTTCTTC. It encodes CASSSYEQFF. The gene calls are TRBV11-2 and TRBJ2-1, with D unclear. CDR3 length: 10 residues. The germline V gene encodes CDR1 SGHAT and CDR2 FQNNGV. Trimming left V 4 bases short and J 10 bases short, with 5 bases between.

The chain uses TRBV7-8 and TRBJ1-6, with TRBD1 matching over 8 bases. After removal of 1 base from V and 3 bases from J, the junction contained 8 bases not matched to a gene. CDR1 is SGHVS and CDR2 is FQNEAQ in the germline V gene. The CDR3 loop spans 18 amino acids. CDR3: CASSLVPGGEFYNSPLHF. The CDR3 region has the DNA TGTGCCAGCAGCTTAGTTCCAGGGGGCGAGTTCTATAATTCACCCCTCCACTTT.

This chain joins TRBV12-3 or TRBV12-4 and TRBJ1-2, with 8 bases identical to TRBD1. With V trimmed by 9 bases and J by 6 bases, 12 bases remained unmatched. CDR3 length: 14 amino acids. The CDR3 here is CASKRPGQANGYTF. CDR3 in DNA: TGTGCCAGTAAACGACCGGGACAGGCGAATGGCTACACCTTC.

This clonotype was seen ten or more times. CDR3 DNA sequence: TGTGCCAGCAGCCGAGGACGCAATCAGCCCCAGCATTTT. Translating it yields CASSRGRNQPQHF. The chain employs TRBV7-6 and TRBJ1-5; unclear D gene. The germline gives CDR1 SGHVS, CDR2 FNYEAQ. The V gene lost 5 bases and the J gene lost 2 bases, with 7 bases spanning the gap. CDR3 length: 13 amino acids.